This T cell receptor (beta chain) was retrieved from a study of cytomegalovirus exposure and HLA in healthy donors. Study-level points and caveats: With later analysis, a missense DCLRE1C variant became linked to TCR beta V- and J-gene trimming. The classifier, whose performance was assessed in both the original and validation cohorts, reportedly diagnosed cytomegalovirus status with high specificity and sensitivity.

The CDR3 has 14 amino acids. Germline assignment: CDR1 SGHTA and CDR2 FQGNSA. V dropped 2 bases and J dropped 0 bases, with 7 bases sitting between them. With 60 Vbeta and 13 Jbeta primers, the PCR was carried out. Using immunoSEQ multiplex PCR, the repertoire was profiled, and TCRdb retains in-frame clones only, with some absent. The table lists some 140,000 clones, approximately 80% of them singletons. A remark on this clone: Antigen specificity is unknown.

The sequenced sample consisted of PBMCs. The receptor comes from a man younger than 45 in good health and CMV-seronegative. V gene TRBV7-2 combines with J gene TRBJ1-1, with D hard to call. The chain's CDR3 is CASSLYSLNTEAFF. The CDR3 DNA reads TGTGCCAGCAGCTTATACAGTCTGAACACTGAAGCTTTCTTT.